Each of the 27 T cell receptor beta chains below was sequenced from the same sample in a study of blood T cell repertoires in COVID-19. TCRdb's table, derived via immunoSEQ multiplex PCR, lists solely in-frame clones and lacks some. The table records roughly 73,000 clones, around 90% of them present only once. Material: peripheral blood. These receptors all stem from an elderly woman with active or convalescent COVID-19.

V is TRBV13 and J is TRBJ2-3; tentative D call: TRBD1 (6 bases). The ends were cut back, 5 bases at V and 3 bases at J, with 12 bases in the middle. There are 14 residues in the CDR3. Germline CDR1 reads PRHDT; CDR2 reads FYEKMQ (reference sequence). The CDR3 protein is CASSIGTPTDTQYF. CDR3 nucleotide sequence: TGTGCCAGCAGCATCGGGACACCGACAGATACGCAGTATTTT.

The V and J genes are TRBV4-3 and TRBJ1-2; TRBD1 aligns across 7 bases. The germline V gene encodes CDR1 LGHNA and CDR2 YSLEER. The J segment lost 4 bases and the V segment lost 1 base, leaving 6 bases of the junction unmatched. The CDR3 consists of 15 residues. The CDR3 sequence: CASSQVLTGSYGYTF. DNA for the CDR3: TGCGCCAGCAGCCAAGTATTGACAGGGTCCTATGGCTACACCTTC.

The gene calls are TRBV23-1 and TRBJ2-7, with D perhaps matching TRBD1 (5 bases). TRBV23-1 carries the ORF label, with uncertain function. The CDR3 is 13 amino acids. Trimming removed 6 bases at V and 1 base at J, with 10 bases between. The CDR3 reads CASRPGISYEQYF. Here the CDR3 DNA reads TGCGCCAGCAGACCAGGGATATCCTACGAGCAGTACTTC.

To note about this clone: This same CDR3 is encoded by further DNA sequences in the sample. The rearrangement joins TRBV19 to TRBJ2-5; D unresolved. CDR1 and CDR2 from the germline V gene are LNHDA and SQIVND (reference sequence). The V gene lost 3 bases and the J gene lost 4 bases, with 3 bases spanning the gap. The CDR3 is made up of 11 amino acids. CDR3 region: CASSIRETQYF. The CDR3 DNA reads TGTGCCAGTAGTATCCGAGAGACCCAGTACTTC. The full variable domain, in which reference TRBV19 and TRBJ2-5 provide the parts outside the CDR3, is DGGITQSPKYLFRKEGQNVTLSCEQNLNHDAMYWYRQDPGQGLRLIYYSQIVNDFQKGDIAEGYSVSREKKESFPLTVTSAQKNPTAFYLCASSIRETQYFGPGTRLLVL.

This clone was seen more than once but under ten times. Relative to the germline gene, one junction end is altered; a read error may explain this. This chain links TRBV7-7 with TRBJ2-7, with D unclear. Per the germline V gene, CDR1 is SSHAT and CDR2 is FNYEAQ (reference sequence). There are 13 residues in the CDR3. CDR3 sequence reads: CASSLVSWSEQYF. The DNA for the CDR3 is TGTGCTAGCAGCTTAGTCAGTTGGTCCGAGCAGTACTTC.

This chain joins TRBV11-2 and TRBJ2-3; 7 bases agree with TRBD2. The CDR3 consists of 14 residues. Trimming removed 8 bases from V and 0 bases from J; junction bases left unmatched: 5. Germline CDR1 and CDR2: SGHAT and FQNNGV. CDR3 nucleotide sequence: TGTGCCAGCCTGGGACTACCTAGCACAGATACGCAGTATTTT. This encodes CASLGLPSTDTQYF.

This clone was recorded a few times. This chain connects TRBV6-2 or TRBV6-3 to TRBJ2-1; 10 bases match TRBD2. The CDR3 is made up of 15 amino acids. The ends lost 3 bases at V and 4 bases at J; junction bases unmatched: 3. From germline, CDR1 is MNHEY and CDR2 SVGEGT. The CDR3 nucleotides read TGTGCCAGCAGTTATGTTAGCGGGGGGTACAATGAGCAGTTCTTC. This translates into CASSYVSGGYNEQFF.

This CDR3 reads CASSPLWAGQGLNEQFF. The CDR3 DNA is TGTGCCAGCAGTCCCCTGTGGGCGGGACAGGGCCTCAATGAGCAGTTCTTC. The V call is TRBV25-1, the J call TRBJ2-1; 9 positions match TRBD1. The V gene end was trimmed by 5 bases and the J gene end by 6 bases; junction bases not matched to a gene: 14. CDR1 is MGHDK and CDR2 is SYGVNS in the germline V gene. The CDR3 spans 17 residues.

This rearrangement joins TRBV11-2 to TRBJ1-3; TRBD1 matches at 9 bases. Germline V lookup: CDR1 SGHAT, CDR2 FQNNGV. This CDR3 region has 19 residues. V dropped 4 bases and J dropped 4; count of bases not matched to a gene: 17. CDR3 loop: CASSWPTARTGAFGNTIYF. DNA of the CDR3: TGTGCCAGCAGCTGGCCCACTGCCAGGACAGGGGCATTCGGAAACACCATATATTTT.

The gene calls are TRBV28 and TRBJ2-1; possibly TRBD1 for D (6 bases). The germline V gene has CDR1 MDHEN and CDR2 SYDVKM. Trimming left V 6 bases short and J 7 bases short, with 19 bases between. There are 15 residues in the CDR3. This chain's CDR3 is CASSHGRQGRNEQFF. The DNA of the CDR3 is TGTGCCAGCAGCCATGGCCGCCAGGGGAGAAATGAGCAGTTCTTC.

The gene calls are TRBV2 and TRBJ1-5; 7 nucleotides align to TRBD1. Germline V gene sequence: CDR1 SNHLY, CDR2 FYNNEI. The J segment lost 4 bases and the V segment lost 4 bases, leaving 4 bases of the junction unmatched. The CDR3 length is 14 residues. Here the CDR3 reads CASSVAGGNQPQHF. In DNA form, the CDR3 reads TGTGCCAGCAGTGTAGCAGGGGGAAATCAGCCCCAGCATTTT.

This clone was observed once. V and J are TRBV7-2 and TRBJ2-5; D might be TRBD2 (6 bases). Between the trimmed V and J ends, which lost 1 base and 1 base, there was a span of 7 bases. The CDR3 has 14 residues. Germline V CDR1 and CDR2: SGHTA, FQGNSA. CDR3 sequence reads: CASSLGGTQETQYF. The CDR3 DNA sequence: TGTGCCAGCAGCTTAGGCGGGACCCAAGAGACCCAGTACTTC. Supplemented by reference TRBV7-2 and TRBJ2-5, the full variable domain reads GAGVSQSPSNKVTEKGKDVELRCDPISGHTALYWYRQSLGQGLEFLIYFQGNSAPDKSGLPSDRFSAERTGGSVSTLTIQRTQQEDSAVYLCASSLGGTQETQYFGPGTRLLVL.

The V and J genes are TRBV11-1 and TRBJ2-2; unclear D gene. The CDR3 spans 14 residues. V gave up 1 base and J gave up 3 bases, with 6 bases separating them. Germline V gene sequence: CDR1 SGHAT, CDR2 FQDESV (reference sequence). CDR3 sequence (DNA): TGTGCCAGCAGCTTAGGGTCGGACACCGGGGAGCTGTTTTTT. Amino acid sequence: CASSLGSDTGELFF.

The CDR3 sequence: CASSSTLPGNSYEQYF. CDR3 sequence (DNA): TGTGCCAGCAGCTCAACCCTGCCGGGGAACTCCTACGAGCAGTACTTC. The chain links TRBV7-9 to TRBJ2-7; weak D call: TRBD2 (5 bases). CDR1 SEHNR and CDR2 FQNEAQ come from the germline V gene (reference sequence). The CDR3 has 16 residues. With 4 bases removed from V and 0 bases from J, the gap between germline ends came to 16 bases.

This chain joins TRBV7-2 and TRBJ1-1; tentatively, D is TRBD1 (5 bases). Germline V gene lookup returns CDR1 SGHTA and CDR2 FQGNSA. The CDR3 is 18 amino acids. V lost 1 base and J lost 5, with 23 bases in between. Here the CDR3 reads CASSLVGRVEILGTEAFF. CDR3 coding DNA: TGTGCCAGCAGCTTAGTAGGCAGGGTAGAAATTTTGGGGACTGAAGCTTTCTTT.

This clone was counted only a few times. This chain connects TRBV28 to TRBJ2-1; D remains ambiguous. V lost 3 bases to trimming and J lost 9 bases, with 12 bases between them. CDR3 length equals 13 residues. Germline V gene sequence: CDR1 MDHEN, CDR2 SYDVKM. The CDR3 nucleotides are TGTGCCAGCAGTTTCTATCTAGTTAGTGAGCAGTTCTTC. Translating gives CASSFYLVSEQFF.

This clone was counted only a few times. The chain recombines TRBV9 with TRBJ2-5; 12 bases are a match to TRBD1. This CDR3 is built from 15 residues. The germline CDR1 and CDR2 sequences are SGDLS and YYNGEE. J was trimmed by 4 bases and V by 2 bases; bases with no gene match: 3. CDR3 nucleotides: TGTGCCAGCAGCGTGGGGGGACAGGGGGCAGAGACCCAGTACTTC. It is translated as CASSVGGQGAETQYF.

This clone was seen a handful of times. The V call is TRBV29-1, the J call TRBJ1-2; D unresolved. V was clipped by 7 bases and J by 6 bases, with 15 bases between them. The CDR3 spans 12 residues. CDR1 SQVTM and CDR2 ANQGSEA come from the germline V gene. As DNA, the CDR3 is TGCAGCGCCGTAGCGGTACGGGATGGCTACACCTTC. Its translation: CSAVAVRDGYTF.

The J gene is TRBJ2-5, the V gene TRBV3-1 (or the pseudogene TRBV3-2), with no clear D. Germline V CDR1 and CDR2: LGHDT, YNNKEL (reference sequence). The CDR3 totals 13 residues. V was cut by 0 bases and J by 3 bases, with 5 bases left in between. The CDR3: CASSQDTKETQYF. DNA for the CDR3: TGTGCCAGCAGCCAAGATACTAAAGAGACCCAGTACTTC.

The gene calls are TRBV18 and TRBJ1-4; unclear D gene. The ends were cut back, 6 bases at V and 8 bases at J, with 7 bases in the middle. Germline CDR1 reads KGHSH; CDR2 reads LQKENI. There are 11 residues in the CDR3. The CDR3 reads CASSAEEKLFF. The CDR3 DNA follows: TGTGCCAGCTCCGCGGAGGAAAAACTGTTTTTT.

The table lists this clone with a few counts. This chain connects TRBV9 to TRBJ2-2; the D gene is possibly TRBD1 (6 bases). Trimming took off 3 bases at V and 5 bases at J, with 14 bases between the two ends. CDR1 and CDR2 (germline): SGDLS, YYNGEE. The CDR3 sequence is 15 residues long. In nucleotides, the CDR3 is TGTGCCAGCAGCGCTCGACAGGACCCGACCGGGGAGCTGTTTTTT. Its translation: CASSARQDPTGELFF. Full variable domain (missing parts from reference TRBV9 and TRBJ2-2): DSGVTQTPKHLITATGQRVTLRCSPRSGDLSVYWYQQSLDQGLQFLIQYYNGEERAKGNILERFSAQQFPDLHSELNLSSLELGDSALYFCASSARQDPTGELFFGEGSRLTVL.

The V and J genes are TRBV2 and TRBJ1-1; 9 positions match TRBD1. V shed 5 bases, J shed 5 bases, and the junction held 12 bases outside the gene matches. Germline lookup yields CDR1 SNHLY and CDR2 FYNNEI. The CDR3 is made up of 16 amino acids. CDR3 coding DNA: TGTGCCAGCAGTCTCGGACAGGGGCGGCTGGGGACTGAAGCTTTCTTT. This codes for CASSLGQGRLGTEAFF.

In this sample, this clone turned up once. This chain connects TRBV24-1 to TRBJ1-2; 8 nucleotides line up with TRBD1. With V trimmed by 9 bases and J by 0 bases, 14 bases remained unmatched. CDR1 and CDR2 from the germline V gene are KGHDR and SFDVKD. This CDR3 region has 17 residues. For the CDR3, the DNA is TGTGCCACCTCCGGACAGGGCGAATTTAACACTAACTATGGCTACACCTTC. Residues: CATSGQGEFNTNYGYTF.

This rearrangement joins TRBV28 to TRBJ2-7; 8 bases match TRBD1. The CDR3 is 14 amino acids. Germline trimming cut 7 bases from V and 1 base from J; bases unmatched to any gene: 6. The germline CDR1 and CDR2 sequences are MDHEN and SYDVKM. Here the CDR3 reads CASIRQGASYEQYF. CDR3 sequence (DNA): TGTGCCAGCATAAGGCAGGGGGCTTCCTACGAGCAGTACTTC. Drawing the rest from reference TRBV28 and TRBJ2-7, the complete variable domain is DVKVTQSSRYLVKRTGEKVFLECVQDMDHENMFWYRQDPGLGLRLIYFSYDVKMKEKGDIPEGYSVSREKKERFSLILESASTNQTSMYLCASIRQGASYEQYFGPGTRLTVT.

The DNA of the CDR3 is TGTGCCAGCAGGCGGGGTACGGATGGAAACACCATATATTTT. This gives the protein CASRRGTDGNTIYF. This chain links TRBV2 with TRBJ1-3; no clear D gene. Germline assignment: CDR1 SNHLY and CDR2 FYNNEI. V lost 6 bases and J lost 3, with 12 bases in between. This CDR3 spans 14 amino acids.

V is TRBV15 and J is TRBJ2-5, with TRBD2 matching 10 bases. Germline CDR1 is LNHNV and CDR2 is YYDKDF (reference sequence). V lost 0 bases to trimming and J lost 2 bases; unmatched junction nucleotides: 9. The CDR3 loop spans 18 amino acids. The CDR3 bases are TGTGCCACCAGCAGAGATACTTATCGGACTAGCGGACAAGAGACCCAGTACTTC. It specifies CATSRDTYRTSGQETQYF. Variable domain in full (rest from reference TRBV15 and TRBJ2-5): DAMVIQNPRYQVTQFGKPVTLSCSQTLNHNVMYWYQQKSSQAPKLLFHYYDKDFNNEADTPDNFQSRRPNTSFCFLDIRSPGLGDTAMYLCATSRDTYRTSGQETQYFGPGTRLLVL.

The CDR3 loop is CASRFNRDQPQHF. The CDR3 DNA is TGTGCCAGCAGATTCAACAGAGATCAGCCCCAGCATTTT. The chain carries TRBV6-5 and TRBJ1-5; no clear D. Trimming pared 6 bases from V and 5 bases from J, leaving 11 bases between. The length of the CDR3 is 13 residues. In germline, CDR1 is MNHEY, CDR2 SVGAGI.